The 5 T cell receptor beta chains below were found in one sample sequenced in a study of blood T cell repertoires in COVID-19. Libraries were prepared by immunoSEQ multiplex PCR; TCRdb keeps only in-frame clonotypes and omits some of them. The data contain about 380,000 clones, roughly nine tenths of them seen just once; the ten biggest clones take up 2.5% to 3%. Sequencing used PBMCs or T cells enriched from blood (not recorded which). These receptors originate from a woman in her thirties who had recovered from COVID-19.

The chain carries TRBV28 and TRBJ1-5; 8 positions agree with TRBD1. Germline assignment: CDR1 MDHEN and CDR2 SYDVKM. The CDR3 has 15 amino acids. With V trimmed by 3 bases and J by 0 bases, 1 base remained unmatched. This CDR3 is CASSFGQGSNQPQHF. CDR3 nucleotides: TGTGCCAGCAGTTTTGGACAGGGTAGCAATCAGCCCCAGCATTTT.

This clone occurred once. V gene TRBV6-5 combines with J gene TRBJ1-1; TRBD1 might be the D (6 bases). The CDR3 consists of 15 residues. V shed 6 bases and J shed 4 bases, with 18 bases lying between them. CDR1 MNHEY and CDR2 SVGAGI come from the germline V gene. The CDR3 here is CASRDTGSGFTEAFF. CDR3 bases: TGTGCCAGCAGAGATACAGGGAGTGGATTCACTGAAGCTTTCTTT.

This clone was recorded only once. This chain uses TRBV3-1 (or the pseudogene TRBV3-2) with TRBJ2-1, with D maybe TRBD2 (5 bases). CDR3 size: 13 residues. V shed 5 bases and J shed 7 bases, with 12 bases lying between them. Germline assignment: CDR1 LGHDT and CDR2 YNNKEL (reference sequence). The CDR3 bases are TGTGCCAGCAGCTCTGCGGGTGGGAATGAGCAGTTCTTC. This encodes CASSSAGGNEQFF.

This rearrangement joins TRBV5-4 to TRBJ1-1, with a possible D match to TRBD1 (6 bases). The CDR3 spans 13 residues. CDR1 SGHNT and CDR2 YYREEE come from the germline V gene (reference sequence). Trimming pared 3 bases from V and 1 base from J, leaving 7 bases between. The CDR3 is CASSSQGNTEAFF. The DNA for the CDR3 is TGTGCCAGCAGCTCACAGGGGAACACTGAAGCTTTCTTT.

The chain combines TRBV19 with TRBJ1-1; D is uncertain. The CDR3 is made up of 16 amino acids. CDR1 LNHDA and CDR2 SQIVND come from the germline V gene (reference sequence). V gave up 1 base and J gave up 4 bases, with 16 bases separating them. DNA for the CDR3: TGTGCCAGTAGTATAGTAGAGCGCCCGAGCCCCACTGAAGCTTTCTTT. The encoded protein is CASSIVERPSPTEAFF.